The 6 T cell receptor beta chains below come from one sample, sequenced in a study of blood T cells in healthy people across ages. A J-beta primer mix and a sample-barcoded 5' primer were used in a second PCR of about 6 to 12 cycles. TCRdb re-called the 5' RACE reads through MiXCR, storing one row per CDR3 protein. The sample has roughly 500,000 distinct CDR3 sequences; about 25% are singletons. The sample comprised blood. The source of these receptors is a woman between 70 and 85 years old in good health.

This clonotype was picked up a small number of times. J is TRBJ2-1 and V is TRBV6-1; a possible D gene is TRBD2 (5 bases). The CDR3 length is 13 residues. V was pared by 6 bases and J by 8 bases, with 14 bases between. Germline V gene sequence: CDR1 MNHNS, CDR2 SASEGT. The CDR3 DNA sequence: TGTGCCAGCAGCCGGACGGACGGGGATGAGCAGTTCTTC. The encoded protein is CASSRTDGDEQFF.

V and J are TRBV20-1 and TRBJ2-3, with 10 bases that match TRBD2. V was clipped by 5 bases and J by 6 bases; unmatched bases: 17. CDR3 length: 17 amino acids. Per germline, CDR1 DFQATT and CDR2 SNEGSKA (reference sequence). The CDR3 loop is CSALVTKAGGLADTQYF. CDR3 DNA sequence: TGCAGTGCTTTAGTTACGAAAGCGGGGGGGCTAGCTGATACGCAGTATTTT.

The rearrangement links TRBV11-1 to TRBJ2-3; D not certain. Germline CDR1 is SGHAT and CDR2 is FQDESV (reference sequence). The V gene lost 1 base and the J gene lost 7 bases, with 12 bases spanning the gap. The CDR3 runs to 14 residues. CDR3 in amino acids: CASSLDSRVNTQYF. CDR3 nucleotides: TGTGCCAGCAGCTTAGACAGCCGGGTGAATACGCAGTATTTT.

For this clonotype: The junction departs from germline at one end; a sequencing error may be responsible. V gene TRBV20-1 combines with J gene TRBJ2-3; D is undetermined. CDR3 length: 13 residues. In germline, CDR1 is DFQATT, CDR2 SNEGSKA (reference sequence). The DNA for the CDR3 is TGCAGTGGTGGCCGATTCAGCACAGACACGCAGTATTTT. Its protein is CSGGRFSTDTQYF.

This clonotype has only a few counts. V usage is TRBV12-3 or TRBV12-4 and J usage is TRBJ1-2; the D gene is possibly TRBD1 (5 bases). V was pared by 4 bases and J by 8 bases, with 11 bases between. This CDR3 has 12 residues. CDR3 amino acids: CASSSGTRGYTF. DNA of the CDR3: TGTGCCAGCAGTTCCGGGACGAGGGGCTACACCTTC.

The V gene is TRBV20-1, the J gene TRBJ2-7; possible D gene TRBD1, 5 bases. The CDR3 contains 12 residues. Germline-derived CDR1 and CDR2 are DFQATT and SNEGSKA (reference sequence). V gave up 4 bases and J gave up 3 bases, with 10 bases separating them. CDR3 protein: CSATRGFYEQYF. CDR3 sequence (DNA): TGCAGTGCTACTAGGGGTTTCTACGAGCAGTACTTC.